These T cell receptor beta chains were read from a single sample in a study of molecular identifiers for immune sequencing clone quantification. Via MiXCR, TCRdb re-called the PCR reads, giving one row per CDR3 protein. The profile shows hundreds of thousands of distinct CDR3 sequences, just under 20% of them singletons. Sequencing was carried out using naive CD8+ T cells from blood, with Jurkat cell RNA spiked in. The receptor set was obtained from a human donor in good health. Some libraries in this study had Jurkat cell RNA spiked in. CDR3s include the opening cysteine and the closing phenylalanine or tryptophan. A D gene is named only where the DNA matches it firmly. For some rows the clone size is stated as once, few or many, or as a class when expanded; others skip it.

j_call clone_size v_call d_call cdr3_aa cdr3_nt
TRBJ2-7 many TRBV5-1 - CASSTDNAYEQYF TGCGCCAGCAGCACTGACAATGCCTACGAGCAGTACTTC
TRBJ1-1 - TRBV4-1 - CASSQDLSENTEAFF TGCGCCAGCAGCCAAGATCTTAGTGAAAACACTGAAGCTTTCTTT
TRBJ1-5 - TRBV11-2 - CASSLEWGNNQPQHF TGTGCAAGCAGCTTAGAATGGGGGAACAATCAGCCCCAGCATTTT
TRBJ2-7 - TRBV19 TRBD2 CASTPDGVSGRGEQYF TGTGCCAGTACTCCAGACGGGGTTAGCGGGAGGGGCGAGCAGTACTTC
TRBJ1-2 - TRBV7-8 - CASSLVNSNYGYTF TGTGCCAGCAGCTTAGTTAACAGTAACTATGGCTACACCTTC
TRBJ2-3 - TRBV9 - CASSVESRGVADTQYF TGTGCCAGCAGCGTAGAGTCCAGGGGGGTGGCAGATACGCAGTATTTT
TRBJ2-1 few TRBV7-9 - CASRRPPVNEQFF TGTGCCAGCAGGAGGCCGCCGGTAAATGAGCAGTTCTTC
TRBJ2-2 - TRBV2 TRBD1 CASSGTGVSNTGELFF TGTGCCAGCAGCGGGACAGGGGTGTCGAACACCGGGGAGCTGTTTTTT
TRBJ2-5 - TRBV7-9 - CACSLVGGAQETQYF TGTGCCTGCAGCTTAGTGGGCGGGGCGCAAGAGACCCAGTACTTC
TRBJ2-7 few TRBV20-1 TRBD1 CSARDGQGAKEEQYF TGCAGTGCTAGAGATGGGCAGGGGGCAAAAGAAGAGCAGTACTTC
TRBJ1-3 - TRBV6-2/TRBV6-3 - CASSYSLLVNLLSGNTIYF TGTGCCAGCAGTTACTCGCTACTCGTCAACCTACTATCTGGAAACACCATATATTTT
TRBJ2-7 many TRBV10-2 - CASRAGTGAYEQYF TGCGCCAGCAGAGCGGGGACAGGAGCCTACGAGCAGTACTTC
TRBJ2-1 many TRBV30 - CAWSVTGNEQFF TGTGCCTGGAGTGTAACGGGGAATGAGCAGTTCTTC
TRBJ2-5 - TRBV6-2/TRBV6-3 - CASSYTTGTQETRYF TGTGCCAGCAGTTACACCACAGGGACACAAGAGACACGGTACTTC
TRBJ2-7 many TRBV13 - CASSLGGRGDEQYF TGTGCCAGCAGCTTAGGTGGCAGGGGGGACGAGCAGTACTTC
TRBJ2-1 - TRBV30 TRBD1 CAWSVGQGANEQFF TGTGCCTGGAGTGTAGGACAGGGGGCCAATGAGCAGTTCTTC
TRBJ1-5 many TRBV6-2/TRBV6-3 - CASSSHNRYHQPQHF TGTGCCAGCAGTTCTCATAACAGGTACCATCAGCCCCAGCATTTT
TRBJ2-5 - TRBV20-1 - CSARGGTQETQYF TGCAGTGCAAGAGGGGGGACCCAAGAGACCCAGTACTTC
TRBJ2-2 - TRBV20-1 - CSARVRSRGEGELFF TGCAGTGCTAGAGTAAGGAGTCGCGGCGAGGGGGAGCTGTTTTTT
TRBJ1-2 many TRBV23-1 - CASSPDRGGFRDIYGYTF TGCGCCAGCAGTCCCGACCGGGGAGGGTTCAGGGACATCTATGGCTACACCTTC
TRBJ2-5 - TRBV7-2 TRBD1 CASSFGYLQGFGETQYF TGTGCCAGCAGCTTCGGGTACCTACAGGGGTTCGGAGAGACCCAGTACTTC
TRBJ2-3 few TRBV9 - CASSVFGKADTQYF TGTGCCAGCAGCGTATTCGGAAAGGCAGATACGCAGTATTTT
TRBJ1-4 many TRBV13 - CASSLEGGRPTNEKLFF TGTGCCAGCAGCTTAGAAGGGGGGCGTCCAACTAATGAAAAACTGTTTTTT
TRBJ2-7 - TRBV10-3 - CAISEAGETYEQYF TGTGCCATCAGTGAGGCCGGGGAAACCTACGAGCAGTACTTC
TRBJ1-4 many TRBV6-1 TRBD1 CASSKDRSATNEKLFF TGTGCCAGCAGTAAGGACAGGTCTGCAACTAATGAAAAACTGTTTTTT
TRBJ2-2 - TRBV2 - CASKSQVLDTGELFF TGTGCCAGCAAAAGTCAGGTGTTGGACACCGGGGAGCTGTTTTTT
TRBJ1-5 many TRBV7-2 - CASSPRGFSNQPQHF TGTGCCAGCAGCCCCCGGGGTTTTAGCAATCAGCCCCAGCATTTT
TRBJ2-2 many TRBV7-2 TRBD1 CASSLGDRGLVGELFF TGTGCCAGCAGCCTTGGAGACAGGGGATTGGTCGGGGAGCTGTTTTTT
TRBJ2-2 - TRBV11-2 - CASSLRAQLNTGELFF TGTGCCAGCAGCTTAAGAGCGCAACTGAACACCGGGGAGCTGTTTTTT
TRBJ2-3 many TRBV24-1 - CATSEGDTQYF TGTGCCACCAGTGAGGGAGATACGCAGTATTTT
TRBJ2-4 many TRBV20-1 - CSAREQGSAKNIQYF TGCAGTGCTAGAGAACAGGGCTCAGCCAAAAACATTCAGTACTTC
TRBJ2-3 many TRBV19 TRBD2 CASNSLAGLPDTQYF TGTGCCAGTAATAGTCTAGCGGGGCTGCCGGATACGCAGTATTTT
TRBJ2-1 many TRBV11-2 - CASSATTTSYNEQFF TGTGCCAGCAGCGCAACGACAACCTCCTACAATGAGCAGTTCTTC
TRBJ1-2 - TRBV2 TRBD1 CASSALTGGAGSDYGYTF TGTGCCAGCAGTGCCCTGACAGGGGGCGCCGGATCGGACTATGGCTACACCTTC
TRBJ2-7 many TRBV4-3 - CASSQEVLVVYEQYF TGCGCCAGCAGCCAAGAAGTACTAGTGGTCTACGAGCAGTACTTC
TRBJ2-1 - TRBV28 - CASSMDGSGNNEQFF TGTGCCAGCAGCATGGACGGGAGTGGGAACAATGAGCAGTTCTTC
TRBJ2-2 many TRBV19 - CASSIVETAGELFF TGTGCCAGTAGTATCGTGGAGACCGCCGGGGAGCTGTTTTTT
TRBJ2-7 once TRBV5-1 - CASSLGRGGYERYF TGCGCCAGCAGCTTAGGTAGGGGCGGGTACGAGCGGTACTTC
TRBJ2-4 many TRBV12-3/TRBV12-4 TRBD1 CASSTLDREKNIQYF TGTGCCAGCAGCACCCTGGACAGGGAGAAAAACATTCAGTACTTC
TRBJ2-1 many TRBV7-9 - CASSLRSGDETSRSYLYDNEQFF TGTGCCAGCAGCTTAAGGTCAGGAGATGAAACTAGCCGATCCTACCTTTATGACAATGAGCAGTTCTTC
TRBJ2-2 few TRBV20-1 - CSARSVASGELFF TGCAGTGCTCGCAGCGTCGCCTCCGGGGAGCTGTTTTTT
TRBJ2-3 many TRBV20-1 - CSARDSPGAFTDTQYF TGCAGTGCTAGAGATTCCCCAGGAGCCTTCACAGATACGCAGTATTTT
TRBJ2-7 few TRBV30 TRBD1 CAWDRVGFEQYF TGTGCCTGGGACAGGGTGGGGTTCGAGCAGTACTTC
TRBJ1-1 many TRBV7-9 TRBD1 CASSSGQYTEAFF TGTGCCAGCAGCTCGGGACAGTACACTGAAGCTTTCTTT
TRBJ2-3 many TRBV7-9 TRBD1 CASKGTAFSTDTQYF TGTGCCAGCAAAGGGACAGCTTTTAGCACAGATACGCAGTATTTT
TRBJ2-3 many TRBV7-6 - CASSLEGSDTDTQYF TGTGCCAGCAGCTTAGAGGGTTCAGACACAGATACGCAGTATTTT
TRBJ2-7 many TRBV6-5 TRBD2 CASSYSASGVTGQYF TGTGCCAGCAGTTACTCGGCTAGCGGGGTTACCGGGCAGTACTTC
TRBJ2-1 many TRBV29-1 - CSVESARSYNEQFF TGCAGCGTTGAATCAGCCCGCTCCTACAATGAGCAGTTCTTC
TRBJ1-5 many TRBV6-2/TRBV6-3 - CASSWIRNQPQHF TGTGCCAGCAGTTGGATCAGAAATCAGCCCCAGCATTTT
TRBJ2-3 - TRBV9 - CASSGLEGGTDTQYF TGTGCCAGCAGCGGACTCGAGGGGGGCACAGATACGCAGTATTTT
TRBJ1-5 many TRBV20-1 TRBD1 CSARGQGVGQPQHF TGCAGTGCTAGAGGACAGGGCGTAGGTCAGCCCCAGCATTTT
TRBJ2-7 few TRBV9 - CASSDLRGEQYF TGTGCCAGCAGCGATCTAAGGGGCGAGCAGTACTTC
TRBJ2-1 many TRBV6-5 - CASRQTPATYNEQFF TGTGCCAGCAGACAGACCCCTGCGACCTACAATGAGCAGTTCTTC
TRBJ2-2 few TRBV12-3/TRBV12-4 - CASKMRGLNTGELFF TGTGCCAGCAAAATGAGGGGACTGAACACCGGGGAGCTGTTTTTT
TRBJ2-2 many TRBV7-9 - CASSLGPIANTGELFF TGTGCCAGCAGCTTAGGACCTATCGCGAACACCGGGGAGCTGTTTTTT
TRBJ2-1 many TRBV29-1 TRBD2 CSVDGAGGPGEQFF TGCAGCGTTGACGGAGCGGGAGGGCCGGGTGAGCAGTTCTTC
TRBJ2-3 many TRBV12-3/TRBV12-4 - CASSYYRTDTQYF TGTGCCAGCAGTTACTACCGCACAGATACGCAGTATTTT